A single sample is the source of the 27 T cell receptor beta chains below, sequenced in a study of CD8 T cells in ankylosing spondylitis. Using its own MiXCR run on the 5' RACE reads, TCRdb lists one record per CDR3 protein. The sample shows roughly 220,000 distinct CDR3 sequences, approximately 10% of them seen only once. The source material was blood, either unsorted or a sorted T cell fraction (not recorded which). Source of these receptors: a male donor with ankylosing spondylitis or in good health (not recorded which).

The DNA of the CDR3 is TGCAGTGCTGAGACAGGGGGTTCTGAAAAACTGTTTTTT. It translates to CSAETGGSEKLFF. V and J are TRBV20-1 and TRBJ1-4; 9 positions match TRBD1. CDR1 DFQATT and CDR2 SNEGSKA come from the germline V gene (reference sequence). V lost 5 bases to trimming and J lost 7 bases; unmatched junction nucleotides: 5. The CDR3 covers 13 residues.

This clonotype was seen only a few times. The chain joins TRBV9 to TRBJ1-2; the D is unclear. Looked up from germline, CDR1 is SGDLS and CDR2 is YYNGEE. The germline V and J ends were trimmed by 0 bases and 4 bases, with 10 bases remaining between them. The CDR3 spans 14 residues. CDR3: CASSVGEQSYGYTF. CDR3 nucleotides: TGTGCCAGCAGCGTAGGGGAGCAGTCCTATGGCTACACCTTC.

The V gene is TRBV5-6, the J gene TRBJ1-3; D might be TRBD1 (6 bases). Germline assignment: CDR1 SGHDT and CDR2 YYEEEE. The CDR3 is 18 residues long. The V end lost 1 base, the J end lost 4 bases, and 21 bases lay between the germline ends. CDR3 DNA sequence: TGTGCCAGCAGCTTGAGGTCCACAGGGCGAACATACGGAAACACCATATATTTT. It translates to CASSLRSTGRTYGNTIYF. Full variable domain (missing parts from reference TRBV5-6 and TRBJ1-3): DAGVTQSPTHLIKTRGQQVTLRCSPKSGHDTVSWYQQALGQGPQFIFQYYEEEERQRGNFPDRFSGHQFPNYSSELNVNALLLGDSALYLCASSLRSTGRTYGNTIYFGEGSWLTVV.

The chain combines TRBV20-1 with TRBJ2-2; perhaps TRBD1 as D (6 bases). The CDR3 runs 15 residues. With 3 bases removed from V and 1 base from J, the gap between germline ends came to 12 bases. The germline CDR1 and CDR2 sequences are DFQATT and SNEGSKA (reference sequence). The CDR3 loop is CSASPPGVNTGELFF. DNA of the CDR3: TGCAGTGCTAGTCCCCCAGGGGTGAACACCGGGGAGCTGTTTTTT.

The V and J genes are TRBV7-6 and TRBJ2-5, with 10 nucleotides matching TRBD1. V dropped 5 bases and J dropped 7; count of bases not matched to a gene: 7. Germline V gives CDR1 SGHVS, CDR2 FNYEAQ. This CDR3 spans 14 amino acids. As DNA, the CDR3 is TGTGCCAGCAGCGACGACAGGGGGCCTAGGACCCAGTACTTC. It codes for CASSDDRGPRTQYF.

This clonotype showed up many times. V and J are TRBV12-3 or TRBV12-4 and TRBJ2-7, with TRBD2 matching 7 bases. CDR3 length equals 13 residues. V was clipped by 3 bases and J by 3 bases; unmatched bases: 2. In DNA form, the CDR3 reads TGTGCCAGCAGTTTCGGCGGGGGCTACGAGCAGTACTTC. Translating gives CASSFGGGYEQYF.

Of note for this clonotype: This may arise from a read error, as a much more abundant clone is one base away. The genes are TRBV28 and TRBJ1-5; maybe TRBD1 (5 bases). V was shortened by 5 bases and J by 5 bases, with 16 bases between the two germline ends. Germline V gene sequence: CDR1 MDHEN, CDR2 SYDVKM. The CDR3 extends over 15 amino acids. The CDR3 sequence: CASSATETVHQPQHF. The CDR3 bases are TGTGCCAGCAGTGCCACGGAGACAGTCCATCAGCCCCAGCATTTT. Drawing the rest from reference TRBV28 and TRBJ1-5, the complete variable domain is DVKVTQSSRYLVKRTGEKVFLECVQDMDHENMFWYRQDPGLGLRLIYFSYDVKMKEKGDIPEGYSVSREKKERFSLILESASTNQTSMYLCASSATETVHQPQHFGDGTRLSIL.

The sample holds a few counts of this clonotype. The V and J genes are TRBV5-1 and TRBJ2-3; a weak D match, TRBD1 (6 bases). Germline V gene sequence: CDR1 SGHRS, CDR2 YFSETQ. The CDR3 has 16 amino acids. Trimming pared 1 base from V and 1 base from J, leaving 13 bases between. This CDR3 reads CASSLSAQGGTDTQYF. The CDR3 DNA reads as TGCGCCAGCAGCTTGTCAGCACAGGGTGGCACAGATACGCAGTATTTT.

This clonotype showed up many times. This sequence joins TRBV20-1 and TRBJ2-7, with D perhaps matching TRBD2 (5 bases). The CDR3 is made up of 12 amino acids. Germline CDR1 DFQATT, CDR2 SNEGSKA (reference sequence). Trimming removed 3 bases from V and 3 bases from J, with 9 bases in between. The CDR3, as DNA: TGCAGTGCTAGCCGGGAAATCTACGAGCAGTACTTC. It translates to CSASREIYEQYF.

The genes are TRBV7-2 and TRBJ2-3, with D unclear. V gave up 2 bases and J gave up 2 bases, with 5 bases separating them. This CDR3 has 13 residues. Germline V gene lookup returns CDR1 SGHTA and CDR2 FQGNSA. The CDR3 protein is CASSLMDTDTQYF. CDR3 DNA: TGTGCCAGCAGCTTAATGGACACAGATACGCAGTATTTT.

This chain links TRBV12-3 or TRBV12-4 with TRBJ2-7; 8 bases map to TRBD1. This CDR3 is built from 15 residues. V lost 2 bases and J lost 4; bases outside the gene matches: 7. CDR3 nucleotide sequence: TGTGCCAGCAGTTTACAGGGGGCAATTGGATACGAGCAGTACTTC. It codes for CASSLQGAIGYEQYF.

This clonotype showed up many times. The rearrangement joins TRBV20-1 to TRBJ2-1; no firm D call. V was trimmed by 1 base and J by 0 bases, leaving 22 bases between them. Germline V gene lookup returns CDR1 DFQATT and CDR2 SNEGSKA (reference sequence). This CDR3 has 19 amino acids. The CDR3: CSARASPLDRLRSYNEQFF. In nucleotides, the CDR3 is TGCAGTGCTAGAGCTTCCCCCCTGGACCGCCTCCGCTCCTACAATGAGCAGTTCTTC.

This clonotype was observed a handful of times. The V and J genes are TRBV5-1 and TRBJ1-1; 9 nucleotides agree with TRBD1. Germline V gene lookup returns CDR1 SGHRS and CDR2 YFSETQ. With 6 bases clipped from V and 6 bases from J, the junction kept 12 bases outside the gene matches. CDR3 length: 15 residues. In DNA form, the CDR3 reads TGCGCCAGCAAACCAACAACCGGGACAGGGCCTGAAGCTTTCTTT. This codes for CASKPTTGTGPEAFF.

V usage is TRBV19 and J usage is TRBJ2-5; TRBD2 aligns across 8 bases. This CDR3 is 17 amino acids long. The ends lost 9 bases at V and 6 bases at J; junction bases unmatched: 21. Germline lookup yields CDR1 LNHDA and CDR2 SQIVND (reference sequence). CDR3 sequence: CARPPSGAGGVKKTQYF. The CDR3 bases are TGTGCCAGACCTCCATCCGGGGCGGGGGGAGTGAAAAAGACCCAGTACTTC. The variable domain in full, with the rest retrieved from reference TRBV19 and TRBJ2-5, is DGGITQSPKYLFRKEGQNVTLSCEQNLNHDAMYWYRQDPGQGLRLIYYSQIVNDFQKGDIAEGYSVSREKKESFPLTVTSAQKNPTAFYLCARPPSGAGGVKKTQYFGPGTRLLVL.

Ten or more counts support this clonotype. The V and J genes are TRBV20-1 and TRBJ1-2, with a weak D call TRBD1 (6 bases). Germline CDR1 and CDR2: DFQATT and SNEGSKA (reference sequence). The CDR3 has 12 amino acids. V shed 6 bases and J shed 6 bases, with 14 bases lying between them. CDR3 bases: TGCAGTGCCGTCCCCCACAGGGATGGCTACACCTTC. It translates to CSAVPHRDGYTF.

This chain connects TRBV5-1 to TRBJ1-6, with D possibly being TRBD1 (5 bases). CDR3 length: 15 residues. Per germline, CDR1 SGHRS and CDR2 YFSETQ. V was cut by 6 bases and J by 8 bases, with 18 bases left in between. The CDR3 bases are TGCGCCAGCACCGTCGCGGGGCCCCGGGATTCACCCCTCCACTTT. This sequence encodes CASTVAGPRDSPLHF.

The chain combines TRBV5-4 with TRBJ1-1; 8 nucleotides line up with TRBD1. CDR3 length: 17 amino acids. From germline, CDR1 is SGHNT and CDR2 YYREEE (reference sequence). Trimming took 4 bases from V and 0 from J; bases not matched to a gene: 11. CDR3: CASSLKTGEALNTEAFF. Here the CDR3 DNA reads TGTGCCAGCAGCCTGAAGACAGGGGAGGCCCTGAACACTGAAGCTTTCTTT.

There are many counts of this clonotype. J is TRBJ1-1 and V is TRBV7-3, with a weak D call TRBD1 (5 bases). CDR1 is SGHTA and CDR2 is FQGTGA in the germline V gene. The CDR3 has 13 residues. The V and J ends lost 0 bases and 3 bases respectively, with 5 bases between them. The CDR3 coding sequence is TGTGCCAGCAGCTTAACCAGGGACACTGAAGCTTTCTTT. This translates into CASSLTRDTEAFF.

This clonotype came up many times. The chain is built from TRBV7-2 and TRBJ1-5; tentatively, D is TRBD1 (5 bases). This CDR3 contains 15 residues. V shed 5 bases and J shed 4 bases, with 15 bases lying between them. Germline-derived CDR1 and CDR2 are SGHTA and FQGNSA. The CDR3 DNA is TGTGCCAGCAGCCCGGACACCAGACCAAATCAGCCCCAGCATTTT. Amino acids: CASSPDTRPNQPQHF.

This clonotype occurred many times. The CDR3 sequence is CSAESPSGGFTDTQYF. CDR3 DNA sequence: TGCAGTGCTGAGTCCCCTAGCGGGGGGTTCACAGATACGCAGTATTTT. The chain combines TRBV20-1 with TRBJ2-3, with TRBD2 matching over 11 bases. CDR1 and CDR2 (germline): DFQATT, SNEGSKA (reference sequence). The CDR3 length is 16 residues. Trimming at V came to 5 bases and at J to 2 bases, leaving 9 bases not matched to a gene.

This clonotype has ten or more counts. The chain couples TRBV7-9 to TRBJ1-3, with D unresolved. The germline V gene encodes CDR1 SEHNR and CDR2 FQNEAQ (reference sequence). The length of the CDR3 is 14 residues. V lost 5 bases to trimming and J lost 2 bases, with 10 bases between them. In DNA, the CDR3 is TGTGCCAGCAGCATGCGTGGGGCTGGAAACACCATATATTTT. It encodes CASSMRGAGNTIYF.

The table lists this clonotype with many counts. The V and J genes are TRBV12-3 or TRBV12-4 and TRBJ2-1; 16 positions match TRBD2. The length of the CDR3 is 17 residues. With V trimmed by 5 bases and J by 6 bases, 7 bases remained unmatched. CDR3 sequence (DNA): TGTGCCAGCAGTCGGGGACTAGCGGGGGGGATGCCCAATGAGCAGTTCTTC. Translation gives CASSRGLAGGMPNEQFF.

V gene TRBV3-1 combines with J gene TRBJ1-5, with unresolved D. CDR3 size: 13 residues. Trimming cost V 5 bases and J 5 bases, with 10 bases left between them. Germline CDR1 and CDR2: LGHDT and YNNKEL (reference sequence). The chain's CDR3 is CASSSRKDQPQHF. Here the CDR3 DNA reads TGTGCCAGCAGCAGTCGCAAAGATCAGCCCCAGCATTTT.

Points on this clonotype: A much larger clonotype is one base distant, so this may be a read error. The chain carries TRBV20-1 and TRBJ1-2, with 7 bases aligning to TRBD1. Trimming cost V 5 bases and J 8 bases; bases outside gene matches: 5. Germline V lookup: CDR1 DFQATT, CDR2 SNEGSKA (reference sequence). This CDR3 is 11 amino acids long. CDR3 residues: CSAGQVGGYTF. The CDR3 DNA is TGCAGTGCTGGACAGGTAGGAGGCTACACCTTC.

In its sample, this clonotype was seen many times. This chain uses TRBV5-1 with TRBJ2-2, with 7 bases lining up with TRBD2. The length of the CDR3 is 14 residues. Unmatched junction bases numbered 5, after V lost 7 bases and J lost 2 bases. Germline values: CDR1 SGHRS, CDR2 YFSETQ. CDR3: CASLTSPNTGELFF. In DNA, the CDR3 is TGCGCCAGCCTGACTAGCCCAAACACCGGGGAGCTGTTTTTT.

This clonotype was picked up many times. The CDR3 region is CLIKVASGKYNEQFF. In nucleotides, the CDR3 is TGTCTTATAAAGGTGGCTAGCGGCAAATACAATGAGCAGTTCTTC. The chain employs TRBV12-3 or TRBV12-4 and TRBJ2-1; 7 bases line up with TRBD2. The CDR3 has 15 residues.

This clonotype was detected only once. This may come from a read error, since a much larger clone is one base off. The gene calls are TRBV20-1 and TRBJ2-1; no firm D call. Germline V gene sequence: CDR1 DFQATT, CDR2 SNEGSKA (reference sequence). The CDR3 has 14 residues. Deletions cut 2 bases from V and 6 bases from J, with 14 bases between. CDR3 sequence reads: CSARRGDRTNEQFF. In DNA, the CDR3 is TGCAGTGCTAGACGCGGTGACCGCACCAATGAGCAGTTCTTC.